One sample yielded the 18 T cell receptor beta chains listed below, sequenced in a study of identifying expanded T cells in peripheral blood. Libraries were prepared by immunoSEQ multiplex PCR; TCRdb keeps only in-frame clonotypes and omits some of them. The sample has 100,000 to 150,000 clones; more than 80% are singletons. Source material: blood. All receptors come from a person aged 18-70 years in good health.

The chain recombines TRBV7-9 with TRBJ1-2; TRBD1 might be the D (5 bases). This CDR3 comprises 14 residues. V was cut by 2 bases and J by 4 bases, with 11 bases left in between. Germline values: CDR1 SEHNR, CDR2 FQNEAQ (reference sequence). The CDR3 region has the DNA TGTGCCAGCAGCTTATTTGACAGAGTCTATGGCTACACCTTC. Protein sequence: CASSLFDRVYGYTF. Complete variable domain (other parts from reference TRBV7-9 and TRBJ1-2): DTGVSQNPRHKITKRGQNVTFRCDPISEHNRLYWYRQTLGQGPEFLTYFQNEAQLEKSRLLSDRFSAERPKGSFSTLEIQRTEQGDSAMYLCASSLFDRVYGYTFGSGTRLTVV.

The DNA for the CDR3 is TGCGCCAGCAGCCGCCGGCGGGGAGTTAATGAAAAACTGTTTTTT. This translates into CASSRRRGVNEKLFF. The rearrangement links TRBV5-1 to TRBJ1-4; no firm D call. From germline, CDR1 is SGHRS and CDR2 YFSETQ. This CDR3 has 15 amino acids. Trimming pared 4 bases from V and 4 bases from J, leaving 14 bases between.

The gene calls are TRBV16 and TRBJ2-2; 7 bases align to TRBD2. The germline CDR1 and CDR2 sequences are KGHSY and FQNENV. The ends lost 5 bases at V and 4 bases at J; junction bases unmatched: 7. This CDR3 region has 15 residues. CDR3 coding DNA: TGTGCCAGCAGCAGGGGAGGGTCCACCACCGGGGAGCTGTTTTTT. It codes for CASSRGGSTTGELFF.

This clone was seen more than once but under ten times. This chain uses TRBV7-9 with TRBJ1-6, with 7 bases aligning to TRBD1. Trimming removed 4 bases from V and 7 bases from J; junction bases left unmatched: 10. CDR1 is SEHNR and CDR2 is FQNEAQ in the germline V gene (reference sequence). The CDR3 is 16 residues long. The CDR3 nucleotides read TGTGCCAGCAGCTCCTCTTCCGGGACAGCCAATTCACCCCTCCACTTT. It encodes CASSSSSGTANSPLHF.

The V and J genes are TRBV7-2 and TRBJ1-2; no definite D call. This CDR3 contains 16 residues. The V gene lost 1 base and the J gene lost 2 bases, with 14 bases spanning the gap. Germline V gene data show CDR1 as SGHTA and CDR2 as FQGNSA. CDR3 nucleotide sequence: TGTGCCAGCAGCTTAGATGTCCAGGTTAGGAACTATGGCTACACCTTC. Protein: CASSLDVQVRNYGYTF.

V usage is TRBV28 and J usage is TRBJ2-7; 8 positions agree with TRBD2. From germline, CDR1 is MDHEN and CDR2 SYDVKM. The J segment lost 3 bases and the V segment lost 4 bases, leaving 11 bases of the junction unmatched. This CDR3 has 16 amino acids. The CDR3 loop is CASSSGGAGVYYEQYF. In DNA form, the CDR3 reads TGTGCCAGCAGTTCGGGGGGGGCTGGGGTATACTACGAGCAGTACTTC.

In DNA, the CDR3 is TGTGCCAGCAGCTTACAAGGGGGACAGCCCCAGCATTTT. It codes for CASSLQGGQPQHF. The chain uses TRBV7-9 and TRBJ1-5, with D maybe TRBD1 (6 bases). Germline CDR1 and CDR2: SEHNR and FQNEAQ (reference sequence). Trimming took 2 bases from V and 7 from J, leaving 9 bases between them. The CDR3 sequence is 13 residues long.

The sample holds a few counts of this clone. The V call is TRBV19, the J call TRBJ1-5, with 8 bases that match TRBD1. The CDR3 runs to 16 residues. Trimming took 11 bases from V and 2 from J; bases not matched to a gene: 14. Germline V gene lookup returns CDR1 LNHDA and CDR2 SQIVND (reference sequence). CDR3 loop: CASRAGGVLGNQPQHF. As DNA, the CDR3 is TGTGCCTCCCGGGCAGGGGGCGTATTGGGCAATCAGCCCCAGCATTTT.

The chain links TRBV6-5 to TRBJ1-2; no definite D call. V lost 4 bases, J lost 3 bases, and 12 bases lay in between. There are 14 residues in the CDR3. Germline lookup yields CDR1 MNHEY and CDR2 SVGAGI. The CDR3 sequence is CASSLYARDYGYTF. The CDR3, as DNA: TGTGCCAGCAGTTTATACGCTCGGGACTATGGCTACACCTTC.

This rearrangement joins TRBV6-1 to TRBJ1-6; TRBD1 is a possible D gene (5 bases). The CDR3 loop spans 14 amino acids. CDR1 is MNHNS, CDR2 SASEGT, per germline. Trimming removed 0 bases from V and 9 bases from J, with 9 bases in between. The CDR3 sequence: CASSEARQSSPLHF. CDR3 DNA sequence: TGTGCCAGCAGTGAAGCACGACAGTCTTCACCCCTCCACTTT.

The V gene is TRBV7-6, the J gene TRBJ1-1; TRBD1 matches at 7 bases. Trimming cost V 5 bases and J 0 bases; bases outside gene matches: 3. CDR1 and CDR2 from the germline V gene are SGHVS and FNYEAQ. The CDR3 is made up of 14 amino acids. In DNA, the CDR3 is TGTGCCAGCAGCGCCAGGGGGATGAACACTGAAGCTTTCTTT. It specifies CASSARGMNTEAFF. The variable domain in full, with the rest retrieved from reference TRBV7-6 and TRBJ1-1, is GAGVSQSPRYKVTKRGQDVALRCDPISGHVSLYWYRQALGQGPEFLTYFNYEAQQDKSGLPNDRFSAERPEGSISTLTIQRTEQRDSAMYRCASSARGMNTEAFFGQGTRLTVV.

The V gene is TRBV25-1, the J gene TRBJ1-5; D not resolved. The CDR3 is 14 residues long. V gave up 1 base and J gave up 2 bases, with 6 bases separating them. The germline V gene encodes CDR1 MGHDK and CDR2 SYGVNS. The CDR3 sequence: CASSEFLGNQPQHF. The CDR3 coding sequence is TGTGCCAGCAGTGAATTTTTAGGCAATCAGCCCCAGCATTTT.

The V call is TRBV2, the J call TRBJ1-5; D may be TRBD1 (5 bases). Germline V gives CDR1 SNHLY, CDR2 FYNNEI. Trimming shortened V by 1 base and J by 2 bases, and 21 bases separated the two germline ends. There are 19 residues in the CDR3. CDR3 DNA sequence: TGTGCCAGCAGTGAAGTATCTTTTGCCGGGACGATGGGCAATCAGCCCCAGCATTTT. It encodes CASSEVSFAGTMGNQPQHF.

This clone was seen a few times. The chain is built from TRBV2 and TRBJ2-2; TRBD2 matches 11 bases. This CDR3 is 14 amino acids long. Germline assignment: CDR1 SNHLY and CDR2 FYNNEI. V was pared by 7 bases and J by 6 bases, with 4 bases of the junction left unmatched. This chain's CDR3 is CASTPSGGPGELFF. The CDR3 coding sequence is TGTGCCAGCACTCCTAGCGGGGGGCCCGGGGAGCTGTTTTTT.

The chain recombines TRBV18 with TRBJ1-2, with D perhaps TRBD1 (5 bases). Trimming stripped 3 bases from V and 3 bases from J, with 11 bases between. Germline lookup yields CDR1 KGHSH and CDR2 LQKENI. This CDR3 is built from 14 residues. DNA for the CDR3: TGTGCCAGCTCACCCGCTGGAGGGGACTATGGCTACACCTTC. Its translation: CASSPAGGDYGYTF. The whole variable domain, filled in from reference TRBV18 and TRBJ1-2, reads NAGVMQNPRHLVRRRGQEARLRCSPMKGHSHVYWYRQLPEEGLKFMVYLQKENIIDESGMPKERFSAEFPKEGPSILRIQQVVRGDSAAYFCASSPAGGDYGYTFGSGTRLTVV.

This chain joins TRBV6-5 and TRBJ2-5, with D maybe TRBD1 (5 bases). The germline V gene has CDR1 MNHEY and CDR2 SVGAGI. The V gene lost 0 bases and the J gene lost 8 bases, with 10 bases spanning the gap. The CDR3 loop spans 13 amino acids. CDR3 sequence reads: CASSYSTVGTQYF. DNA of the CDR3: TGTGCCAGCAGTTACTCGACAGTCGGTACCCAGTACTTC.

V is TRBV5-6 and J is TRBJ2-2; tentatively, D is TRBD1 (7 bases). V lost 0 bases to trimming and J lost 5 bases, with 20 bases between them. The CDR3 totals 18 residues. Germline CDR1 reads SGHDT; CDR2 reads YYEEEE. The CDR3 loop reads CASSLGPGQRGGTGELFF. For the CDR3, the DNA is TGTGCCAGCAGCTTGGGACCGGGACAGCGAGGGGGGACCGGGGAGCTGTTTTTT.

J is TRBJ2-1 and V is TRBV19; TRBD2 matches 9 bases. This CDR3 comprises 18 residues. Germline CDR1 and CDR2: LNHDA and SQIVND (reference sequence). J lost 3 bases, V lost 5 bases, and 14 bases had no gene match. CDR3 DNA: TGTGCCAGTAGTCCTCCGTTTGGCAGCGGGGGGAGCTACAATGAGCAGTTCTTC. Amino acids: CASSPPFGSGGSYNEQFF.